This T cell receptor beta chain was sequenced during a study of OX40 agonist ivuxolimab in advanced cancers. About the research overall: Six ivuxolimab dose levels, 0.01 to 10 mg/kg, were given intravenously every 2 weeks.

The assay was immunoSEQ multiplex PCR, and TCRdb's table has in-frame clones only and misses some. The sample contains about 90,000 clones, around 91% of which appear only once. CDR1 SNHLY and CDR2 FYNNEI come from the germline V gene. This CDR3 spans 17 amino acids. V was pared by 3 bases and J by 5 bases, with 22 bases between. Study results and caveats: CD4+ and CD8+ T cells in blood underwent clonal expansion by week 6 at 0.1 to 3.0 mg/kg.

With regard to this clone: Its antigen is unknown.

The rearrangement joins TRBV2 to TRBJ1-2, with D maybe TRBD1 (6 bases). Here the sequenced sample was CD4+ or CD8+ T cells sorted from blood, taken in a trial of the OX40 agonist ivuxolimab. The clonotype was recovered from an adult with an advanced solid tumor such as melanoma, head and neck, liver or kidney cancer. The DNA for the CDR3 is TGTGCCAGCAGTGACCCAGCGAACAGGGAGGGGAGGTATGGCTACACCTTC. This codes for CASSDPANREGRYGYTF.